Presented here are 23 T cell receptor beta chains from one specimen sequenced in a study of molecular identifiers for immune sequencing clone quantification. A single record per CDR3 protein comes from TCRdb applying MiXCR to the PCR reads. The top ten hold approximately 0.9% of the sample, which has 600,000 to 650,000 distinct CDR3 sequences, less than 20% seen once. Sample: naive CD8+ T cells from blood, with Jurkat cell RNA spiked in. The subset denotes: FACS-sorted CD8+CD4-CCR7+CD45RA+ naive T cells. All receptors come from a human donor in good health. Some libraries in this study had Jurkat cell RNA spiked in.

This clonotype appeared a few times. It may be a read error: a sequence one base away is much more abundant. The chain carries TRBV29-1 and TRBJ2-3; a weak D match, TRBD2 (7 bases). The V end lost 4 bases, the J end lost 4 bases, and 15 bases lay between the germline ends. The V gene's germline CDR1 is SQVTM and CDR2 ANQGSEA. CDR3 length: 14 amino acids. The CDR3 nucleotides are TGCAGCGTTGTAGGGGGAACTAGCGCAGATACGCAGTATTTT. Protein sequence: CSVVGGTSADTQYF.

This clonotype was seen a handful of times. CDR3 region: CASSQDLRDRGYNSPLHF. As DNA, the CDR3 is TGCGCCAGCAGCCAAGATCTTCGGGACAGGGGATATAATTCACCCCTCCACTTT. This rearrangement joins TRBV4-1 to TRBJ1-6, with 10 bases aligning to TRBD1. V lost 0 bases and J lost 4; bases outside the gene matches: 6. The CDR3 is 18 amino acids. Germline lookup yields CDR1 MGHRA and CDR2 YSYEKL.

This clonotype was counted many times. DNA for the CDR3: TGTGCCAGCACCCCCCCGGGAACCGGGGAGCTGTTTTTT. Amino acid sequence: CASTPPGTGELFF. The J gene is TRBJ2-2, the V gene TRBV9; possible D gene TRBD2, 5 bases. V was clipped by 6 bases and J by 5 bases, with 11 bases between them. Germline CDR1 and CDR2: SGDLS and YYNGEE. The CDR3 is 13 residues long.

This clonotype was counted at least ten times. The genes are TRBV5-1 and TRBJ2-7; no clear D gene. The CDR3 is 12 residues long. Trimming pared 1 base from V and 2 bases from J, leaving 4 bases between. The V gene's germline CDR1 is SGHRS and CDR2 YFSETQ. The CDR3 bases are TGCGCCAGCAGCTTGCACCCCTACGAGCAGTACTTC. This gives the protein CASSLHPYEQYF.

This clonotype was seen more than once but under ten times. The DNA for the CDR3 is TGTGCCAGCAGCAGTTGGGACAGGGGTGTCTGGGATACGCAGTATTTT. Its translation: CASSSWDRGVWDTQYF. The J gene is TRBJ2-3, the V gene TRBV27; 10 bases line up with TRBD1. CDR1 MNHEY and CDR2 SMNVEV come from the germline V gene (reference sequence). V was pared by 6 bases and J by 6 bases, with 12 bases of the junction left unmatched. This CDR3 has 16 amino acids.

Ten or more counts support this clonotype. The chain couples TRBV12-3 or TRBV12-4 to TRBJ2-3, with 12 nucleotides matching TRBD2. The CDR3 loop spans 15 amino acids. The trim removed 3 bases at V and 4 bases at J, leaving 2 bases unmatched. The CDR3 reads CASSFASGGADTQYF. The CDR3 nucleotides are TGTGCCAGCAGTTTCGCTAGCGGGGGGGCAGATACGCAGTATTTT.

The chain carries TRBV28 and TRBJ1-6; D is unresolved. This CDR3 has 17 residues. Trimming stripped 7 bases from V and 15 bases from J, with 31 bases between. CDR1 and CDR2 from the germline V gene are MDHEN and SYDVKM. CDR3 in amino acids: CASNPVAERARFNRLHF. CDR3 DNA: TGTGCCAGCAACCCAGTTGCGGAACGGGCTCGGTTCAACCGCCTCCACTTT.

V gene TRBV19 combines with J gene TRBJ2-7, with D tentatively TRBD2 (6 bases). The germline CDR1 and CDR2 sequences are LNHDA and SQIVND (reference sequence). Trimming shortened V by 2 bases and J by 3 bases, and 14 bases separated the two germline ends. The CDR3 is made up of 15 amino acids. CDR3 nucleotide sequence: TGTGCCAGTAGTATAAGCTCGGGCGGGGACTACGAGCAGTACTTC. Its protein product is CASSISSGGDYEQYF.

At least ten counts were recorded for this clonotype. This chain uses TRBV12-3 or TRBV12-4 with TRBJ1-5; D is unresolved. V was trimmed by 1 base and J by 0 bases, leaving 7 bases between them. This CDR3 is 15 amino acids long. This chain's CDR3 is CASSLDVYSNQPQHF. CDR3 sequence (DNA): TGTGCCAGCAGTTTAGACGTTTATAGCAATCAGCCCCAGCATTTT.

This clonotype was seen ten or more times. V and J are TRBV18 and TRBJ1-1; TRBD1 might be the D (5 bases). The V end lost 2 bases, the J end lost 3 bases, and 13 bases lay between the germline ends. Looked up from germline, CDR1 is KGHSH and CDR2 is LQKENI. This CDR3 has 15 amino acids. The CDR3 DNA follows: TGTGCCAGCTCACCATCATGGGGGGAGGACACTGAAGCTTTCTTT. It yields the protein CASSPSWGEDTEAFF.

Ten or more counts support this clonotype. DNA of the CDR3: TGTGCCAGCAGCCCGGGACAGGGGACTTCCTACGAGCAGTACTTC. This translates into CASSPGQGTSYEQYF. The chain couples TRBV5-4 to TRBJ2-7, with TRBD1 matching 10 bases. V shed 4 bases and J 1 base; nucleotides not matched to a gene: 5. The CDR3 sequence is 15 residues long. CDR1 and CDR2 from the germline V gene are SGHNT and YYREEE (reference sequence).

In this sample, this clonotype turned up many times. The genes are TRBV7-6 and TRBJ2-5, with 10 bases that match TRBD2. CDR3 length equals 15 residues. The V segment lost 5 bases and the J segment 5 bases; nucleotides outside the gene matches: 8. Germline V lookup: CDR1 SGHVS, CDR2 FNYEAQ. CDR3 sequence (DNA): TGTGCCAGCAGCCCGTATAGCGGGGGGATGGAGACCCAGTACTTC. It encodes CASSPYSGGMETQYF.

This clonotype was seen repeatedly, ten times or more. The V call is TRBV4-3, the J call TRBJ1-5; possibly TRBD1 for D (5 bases). Germline V gene lookup returns CDR1 LGHNA and CDR2 YSLEER. Between the trimmed V and J ends, which lost 4 bases and 3 bases, there was a span of 13 bases. The CDR3 has 15 residues. CDR3 coding DNA: TGCGCCAGCAGCCTAAGCGACAGTCTCAATCAGCCCCAGCATTTT. It specifies CASSLSDSLNQPQHF.

This clonotype occurred a few times. The chain uses TRBV9 and TRBJ2-1; 10 bases fit TRBD2. CDR1 is SGDLS, CDR2 YYNGEE, per germline. Trimming took 0 bases from V and 8 from J; bases not matched to a gene: 11. The CDR3 sequence is 17 residues long. CDR3 coding DNA: TGTGCCAGCAGCGTAGGGGATCTAGCGGGAGCGTCCCATGAGCAGTTCTTC. Translation gives CASSVGDLAGASHEQFF.

There are many counts of this clonotype. This chain uses TRBV7-6 with TRBJ2-7; D remains unclear. The CDR3 contains 13 residues. CDR1 and CDR2 (germline): SGHVS, FNYEAQ. The ends were cut back, 1 base at V and 6 bases at J, with 10 bases in the middle. The CDR3 sequence is CASSLVSGPEQYF. The CDR3 DNA follows: TGTGCCAGCAGCTTAGTATCCGGTCCCGAGCAGTACTTC.

Turning to this clonotype: A single base separates this from a much larger clone, so it may be a read error. The gene calls are TRBV6-1 and TRBJ2-6; D is undetermined. V was trimmed by 11 bases and J by 0 bases, leaving 14 bases between them. Looked up from germline, CDR1 is MNHNS and CDR2 is SASEGT. The CDR3 length is 15 residues. The CDR3 sequence is CAGTDFGSGANVLTF. CDR3 in DNA: TGTGCCGGTACGGATTTCGGCTCTGGGGCCAACGTCCTGACTTTC.

This clonotype came up a few times. The chain employs TRBV2 and TRBJ2-7, with unresolved D. The germline V gene has CDR1 SNHLY and CDR2 FYNNEI. V was trimmed by 2 bases and J by 6 bases, leaving 8 bases between them. The length of the CDR3 is 12 residues. This CDR3 reads CASSEQDLEQYF. CDR3 nucleotide sequence: TGTGCCAGCAGTGAACAGGACCTCGAGCAGTACTTC.

This clonotype was found many times. The chain uses TRBV7-6 and TRBJ2-3; the D is unclear. CDR1 and CDR2 from the germline V gene are SGHVS and FNYEAQ. The CDR3 is 12 amino acids. The V gene lost 0 bases and the J gene lost 2 bases, with 0 bases spanning the gap. This CDR3 reads CASSLATDTQYF. CDR3 DNA sequence: TGTGCCAGCAGCTTAGCCACAGATACGCAGTATTTT.

This clonotype has a handful of counts. It is likely a read error, because the conserved phenylalanine at the end of the CDR3 is missing. This sequence joins TRBV4-3 and TRBJ2-3, with TRBD2 matching 15 bases. V lost 4 bases to trimming and J lost 3 bases; unmatched junction nucleotides: 5. CDR3 length equals 17 residues. Germline CDR1 reads LGHNA; CDR2 reads YSLEER. The CDR3 protein is CASSPGLAGGFTDTQYL. The CDR3 nucleotides read TGCGCCAGCAGCCCCGGACTAGCGGGGGGGTTTACAGATACGCAGTATCTT.

This clonotype has only a few counts. J is TRBJ1-2 and V is TRBV25-1; 7 bases map to TRBD1. The CDR3 totals 16 residues. V gave up 1 base and J gave up 4 bases; unmatched junction bases: 9. The germline CDR1 and CDR2 sequences are MGHDK and SYGVNS. CDR3 in DNA: TGTGCCAGCAGTGAATTCGGGACAGAGAACACCTATGGCTACACCTTC. This codes for CASSEFGTENTYGYTF.

This clonotype has a count of ten or more. The rearrangement links TRBV6-2 or TRBV6-3 to TRBJ1-2; D gene ambiguous. The germline V gene encodes CDR1 MNHEY and CDR2 SVGEGT. CDR3 length: 13 residues. The V end lost 4 bases, the J end lost 4 bases, and 10 bases lay between the germline ends. CDR3 in amino acids: CASSSVGPYGYTF. CDR3 DNA sequence: TGTGCCAGCAGTTCGGTCGGACCCTATGGCTACACCTTC.

This clonotype came up once. This chain connects TRBV20-1 to TRBJ2-3; D gene uncertain. Germline CDR1 DFQATT, CDR2 SNEGSKA (reference sequence). V was cut by 5 bases and J by 0 bases, with 12 bases left in between. The CDR3 consists of 14 residues. The DNA of the CDR3 is TGCAGTGCTCAGGAGAGGAGAAGCACAGATACGCAGTATTTT. It specifies CSAQERRSTDTQYF.

Many counts were recorded for this clonotype. The chain recombines TRBV6-2 or TRBV6-3 with TRBJ2-3, with D possibly matching TRBD1 (5 bases). Germline-derived CDR1 and CDR2 are MNHEY and SVGEGT. V was pared by 7 bases and J by 1 base, with 18 bases between. The CDR3 consists of 16 residues. DNA for the CDR3: TGTGCCAGCATTCGAGGATGGGGCTGGGGCACAGATACGCAGTATTTT. The encoded protein is CASIRGWGWGTDTQYF.